This note documents a single TCR beta chain sequence. Its antigen is as yet unknown. Treatment indicated: 19 received Ad26.COV2.S at low or high dose, single or two shots; about 5 received placebo; per-sample allocation not given. Samples were taken on day 63 after the first vaccine or placebo injection. These data are taken from a study of Ad26.COV2.S vaccination and SARS-CoV-2 variants. Findings and limits, study-wide: Vaccinees reportedly had broad spike-specific CD8+ and CD4+ T cell responses.

Method: immunoSEQ multiplex PCR; TCRdb's copy keeps in-frame clones and lacks some. The sample has 380,000 or so clones, around 88% seen once. Germline CDR1 is SGHTA and CDR2 is FQGNSA. V was clipped by 6 bases and J by 5 bases, with 20 bases between them. The CDR3 runs to 16 residues. The chain joins TRBV7-2 to TRBJ1-5; maybe TRBD1 (5 bases). The sample consisted of peripheral blood, taken in a trial of Ad26.COV2.S vaccine versus placebo. The sequence was collected from a person between 18 and 65 years old who received the Ad26.COV2.S COVID-19 vaccine or a placebo. CDR3 amino acids: CASSSVVARDHQPQHF. CDR3 bases: TGTGCCAGCAGTTCCGTGGTGGCCAGGGACCATCAGCCCCAGCATTTT. The full variable domain, in which reference TRBV7-2 and TRBJ1-5 provide the parts outside the CDR3, is GAGVSQSPSNKVTEKGKDVELRCDPISGHTALYWYRQSLGQGLEFLIYFQGNSAPDKSGLPSDRFSAERTGGSVSTLTIQRTQQEDSAVYLCASSSVVARDHQPQHFGDGTRLSIL.